A selection of T cell receptor beta chains follows, all from one sample in a study of T-cell reconstitution after alpha-beta-depleted transplantation in children. TCRdb reanalysed the PCR reads using MiXCR and keeps one entry per CDR3 protein. Of about 610,000 distinct CDR3 sequences listed, 10% are singletons. Material: PBMCs from the stem cell graft donor, obtained from the stem cell graft. All receptors derive from a human donor who donated a stem cell graft to a child with acute myeloid leukemia. Both conserved end residues are part of each CDR3. A D gene is named only where the DNA matches it firmly. Clone size, where shown, is once, few, many, or a class for clones that have expanded.

abundance,d_gene,len,v_gene,j_gene,CDR3nt,CDR3aa
-,-,15,TRBV12-3/TRBV12-4,TRBJ2-3,TGTGCCAGTCGTCGAGCTGGCGGACCCACAGATACGCAGTATTTT,CASRRAGGPTDTQYF
many,TRBD2,15,TRBV5-1,TRBJ2-1,TGCGCCAGCAGCTCACGACTAGCGGGCTACAATGAGCAGTTCTTC,CASSSRLAGYNEQFF
-,TRBD2,17,TRBV29-1,TRBJ2-2,TGCAGCGTTAGAGTCCTAGCGGGAGGGGCGGGCACCGGGGAGCTGTTTTTT,CSVRVLAGGAGTGELFF
few,-,11,TRBV29-1,TRBJ2-1,TGCAGCGTTGTTGACTACAATGAGCAGTTCTTC,CSVVDYNEQFF
many,-,15,TRBV5-6,TRBJ2-7,TGTGCCAGCAGCCCCCTAGGGCGGGGAAACTACGAGCAGTACTTC,CASSPLGRGNYEQYF
-,-,13,TRBV20-1,TRBJ1-1,TGCAGTGCTAGAGATGGGTTGAACACTGAAGCTTTCTTT,CSARDGLNTEAFF
many,-,14,TRBV20-1,TRBJ2-2,TGCAGTGCCCACGACTTCCAGTCGGGCGGGGAGCTGTTTTTT,CSAHDFQSGGELFF
few,-,15,TRBV12-3/TRBV12-4,TRBJ1-1,TGTGCCAGCATAAGTATTCGGGGGCGCGGCACTGAAGCTTTCTTT,CASISIRGRGTEAFF
-,-,11,TRBV20-1,TRBJ2-5,TGCAGTGCACTACAGGTTTTGACCCAGTACTTC,CSALQVLTQYF
-,TRBD1,15,TRBV2,TRBJ2-7,TGTGCCAGCAGGGCCGGGACAGGGGGCCTCTACGAGCAGTACTTC,CASRAGTGGLYEQYF
many,-,17,TRBV4-3,TRBJ2-4,TGCGCCAGCAGCCCTGACACACACTTACTGGCCAAAAACATTCAGTACTTC,CASSPDTHLLAKNIQYF
-,-,15,TRBV9,TRBJ1-3,TGTGCCAGCAGCGAACAAACAGGCCTTGGAAACACCATATATTTT,CASSEQTGLGNTIYF
many,TRBD2,16,TRBV5-1,TRBJ2-5,TGCGCCAGCAGCTTGGAGGGGACTACAAGGGTAGAGACCCAGTACTTC,CASSLEGTTRVETQYF
-,TRBD1,14,TRBV12-3/TRBV12-4,TRBJ1-5,TGTGCCAGCAGATCGGACAGGGTGAGAAAACCCCAGCATTTT,CASRSDRVRKPQHF
many,TRBD1,14,TRBV24-1,TRBJ2-1,TGTGCCACCAGTGATCGGACAGGCTACAATGAGCAGTTCTTC,CATSDRTGYNEQFF
few,-,12,TRBV6-1,TRBJ1-5,TGTGCCAGCAGTGAAGTGAGCCGGGACCAGCATTTT,CASSEVSRDQHF
few,-,19,TRBV4-2,TRBJ2-2,TGTGCCAGCAGCCCGCTTCCGGGCAGGGCCCTAACGAACACCGGGGAGCTGTTTTTT,CASSPLPGRALTNTGELFF
-,TRBD1,14,TRBV29-1,TRBJ2-1,TGCAGCACCACAGGGACAGACCAATACAATGAGCAGTTCTTC,CSTTGTDQYNEQFF
-,-,15,TRBV12-3/TRBV12-4,TRBJ1-1,TGTGCCAGCAGTCCAGGCCAGACAGCCCTCTTGAGAGTTTTCTTT,CASSPGQTALLRVFF
-,-,13,TRBV20-1,TRBJ1-2,TGCAGTGCTACTTGGCGCCAGGGGAGGGGCTACACCTTC,CSATWRQGRGYTF
many,-,15,TRBV27,TRBJ2-7,TGTGCCAGCAGTTTAGCTCTAGCTGGCGGCTACGAGCAGTACTTC,CASSLALAGGYEQYF
-,-,16,TRBV28,TRBJ1-2,TGTGCCAGCAGTTTGCCGGAGGGGGGCTGGGGCTATGGCTACACCTTC,CASSLPEGGWGYGYTF
few,TRBD2,14,TRBV5-1,TRBJ2-5,TGCGCCAGCAGCCAAACTAGCGGGAAAGAGACCCAGTACTTC,CASSQTSGKETQYF
-,TRBD1,16,TRBV9,TRBJ2-2,TGTGCCAGCAGCGTAGGACAGGGGGTGAACACCGGGGAGCTGTTTTTT,CASSVGQGVNTGELFF
-,-,13,TRBV14,TRBJ2-7,TGTGCCAGCAGCCAAGTCTTGGCCTCCGAGCAGTACTTC,CASSQVLASEQYF
-,-,14,TRBV12-3/TRBV12-4,TRBJ2-1,TGTGCCAGCAGTTTAGCGGCTGCCATCGGGGAGCAGTTCTTC,CASSLAAAIGEQFF
once,TRBD2,16,TRBV7-2,TRBJ2-1,TGTGCCAGCAGCTTAAGACTAGCGGGAGGGCCCAATGAGCAGTTCTTC,CASSLRLAGGPNEQFF
few,-,12,TRBV5-6,TRBJ1-1,TGTGCCAGCAGTCTGACGGAGACGGGAGCTTTCTTT,CASSLTETGAFF
-,TRBD1,18,TRBV12-3/TRBV12-4,TRBJ1-5,TGTGCCAGCAGTGCCGCCAGGGACAGGGGACCTAGGGGTCAGCCCCAGCATTTT,CASSAARDRGPRGQPQHF
many,TRBD2,15,TRBV4-3,TRBJ2-1,TGCGCCAGCAGCGGGCGGGAGGGCCTAGGTCATGAGCAGTTCTTC,CASSGREGLGHEQFF
-,-,14,TRBV30,TRBJ2-1,TGTGCCTGGACTACAGCTAGCTCCTACAATGAGCAGTTCTTC,CAWTTASSYNEQFF
many,TRBD2,15,TRBV29-1,TRBJ2-3,TGCAGCGCCCCCCGACTAGCGGGCAACACAGATACGCAGTATTTT,CSAPRLAGNTDTQYF
-,-,14,TRBV30,TRBJ1-5,TGTGCCTGGGATCGAGGGCAGAGAAATCAGCCCCAGCATTTT,CAWDRGQRNQPQHF
many,TRBD2,14,TRBV5-1,TRBJ2-7,TGCGCCAGCAGCCGACTAGCGGGGATCTACGAGCAGTACTTC,CASSRLAGIYEQYF
-,-,14,TRBV18,TRBJ1-5,TGTGCCAGCTCAGAAGCCCAGGGCAATCAGCCCCAGCATTTT,CASSEAQGNQPQHF
few,TRBD2,14,TRBV20-1,TRBJ2-7,TGCAGTGCCCCCCCCAGCGGGAGCACCTACGAGCAGTACTTC,CSAPPSGSTYEQYF
-,-,15,TRBV6-5,TRBJ2-7,TGTGCCAGCAGTTACAGCCGGGACAAAAATTACGAGCAGTACTTC,CASSYSRDKNYEQYF
many,TRBD2,16,TRBV12-3/TRBV12-4,TRBJ2-7,TGTGCCAGCAGTTTTCGTCTAGCGGGCCCCGCCTACGAGCAGTACTTC,CASSFRLAGPAYEQYF
-,-,14,TRBV9,TRBJ2-7,TGTGCCAGCAGCGTAGGGGCCAGGACGTACGAGCAGTACTTC,CASSVGARTYEQYF
few,TRBD1,15,TRBV15,TRBJ2-1,TGTGCCACCAGCGTAACCGGGACAGGGGGTAATGAGCAGTTCTTC,CATSVTGTGGNEQFF
many,-,12,TRBV19,TRBJ2-3,TGTGCCAGTGGTACAGTCACAGATACGCAGTATTTT,CASGTVTDTQYF